Each of the 9 T cell receptor beta chains below was sequenced from the same sample in a study of T-cell reconstitution after alpha-beta-depleted transplantation in children. A TCRbeta library incorporating unique molecular identifiers was prepared. One entry per CDR3 protein, called by TCRdb with MiXCR from the PCR reads. The sample contains 350,000 to 500,000 distinct CDR3 sequences, roughly two fifths of which appear only once. The sample was PBMCs, taken before TCRalphabeta/CD19-depleted stem cell transplant. The receptor source for this set is a girl aged 2 to 10 with aplastic anemia, due to receive a stem cell transplant.

J is TRBJ2-1 and V is TRBV11-2, with 7 bases fitting TRBD2. The germline CDR1 and CDR2 sequences are SGHAT and FQNNGV. This CDR3 has 16 residues. J was trimmed by 10 bases and V by 2 bases; bases with no gene match: 14. Here the CDR3 reads CASSLPFDVGGLEQFF. DNA of the CDR3: TGTGCCAGCAGCTTACCTTTCGACGTGGGAGGGCTGGAGCAGTTCTTC. Based on the CDR3 plus reference TRBV11-2 and TRBJ2-1, the full variable domain is EAGVAQSPRYKIIEKRQSVAFWCNPISGHATLYWYQQILGQGPKLLIQFQNNGVVDDSQLPKDRFSAERLKGVDSTLKIQPAKLEDSAVYLCASSLPFDVGGLEQFFGPGTRLTVL.

The gene calls are TRBV7-2 and TRBJ1-2, with D uncertain. Trimming removed 5 bases at V and 4 bases at J, with 8 bases between. CDR3 size: 12 residues. CDR1 and CDR2 (germline): SGHTA, FQGNSA. CDR3 sequence reads: CASSPFGYGYTF. The CDR3 DNA reads TGTGCCAGCAGCCCTTTTGGCTATGGCTACACCTTC.

This clonotype turned up a few times. This chain's CDR3 is CASSRTGTGGFSEAFF. Here the CDR3 DNA reads TGTGCCAGTAGTCGTACGGGTACAGGGGGGTTCTCTGAAGCTTTCTTT. The V and J genes are TRBV19 and TRBJ1-1; 8 bases fit TRBD1. The CDR3 contains 16 residues. V lost 5 bases and J lost 6; bases outside the gene matches: 14. Germline V lookup: CDR1 LNHDA, CDR2 SQIVND (reference sequence).

This chain connects TRBV7-8 to TRBJ1-5, with TRBD1 identical over 8 bases. CDR3 length: 19 residues. With 1 base clipped from V and 0 bases from J, the junction kept 11 bases outside the gene matches. Germline V gene lookup returns CDR1 SGHVS and CDR2 FQNEAQ. CDR3: CASSLGVIRGPYSNQPQHF. Written as DNA, the CDR3 is TGTGCCAGCAGCTTAGGTGTGATCAGGGGGCCGTATAGCAATCAGCCCCAGCATTTT.

The V call is TRBV28, the J call TRBJ2-1; 9 nucleotides align to TRBD1. V lost 3 bases, J lost 6 bases, and 3 bases stayed unmatched. The CDR3 covers 14 residues. The germline CDR1 and CDR2 sequences are MDHEN and SYDVKM. The CDR3 nucleotides are TGTGCCAGCAGTTTTCCGACAGGGGGCAATGAGCAGTTCTTC. Translated, it gives CASSFPTGGNEQFF.

There are many counts of this clonotype. This chain joins TRBV7-6 and TRBJ2-7; D is unresolved. The CDR3 contains 14 residues. The V end was cut by 1 base, the J end by 1 base, with 8 bases between. Per the germline V gene, CDR1 is SGHVS and CDR2 is FNYEAQ. CDR3 region: CASSLGEKSYEQYF. The CDR3 coding sequence is TGTGCCAGCAGCTTAGGAGAGAAATCCTACGAGCAGTACTTC.

The chain uses TRBV12-3 or TRBV12-4 and TRBJ1-2, with a weak D call TRBD1 (5 bases). With 1 base removed from V and 6 bases from J, the gap between germline ends came to 18 bases. The CDR3 consists of 16 residues. CDR3: CASSLVGPDSVNGYTF. CDR3 in DNA: TGTGCCAGCAGTTTAGTGGGACCCGACAGCGTGAATGGCTACACCTTC.

Note on this clonotype: The junction differs from germline at one of its ends, possibly a read error. The rearrangement joins TRBV20-1 to TRBJ2-1; possible D gene TRBD1, 5 bases. The germline gives CDR1 DFQATT, CDR2 SNEGSKA (reference sequence). The CDR3 runs 16 residues. The CDR3 bases are TGCTGTGCTAGACCACTTGGGGCAGACACATACAATGAGCAGTTCTTC. It is translated as CCARPLGADTYNEQFF.

This clonotype showed up just a few times. The rearrangement joins TRBV7-2 to TRBJ1-2; 7 bases are a match to TRBD1. With 1 base clipped from V and 4 bases from J, the junction kept 6 bases outside the gene matches. CDR3 length: 15 residues. The germline CDR1 and CDR2 sequences are SGHTA and FQGNSA. In nucleotides, the CDR3 is TGTGCCAGCAGCTTAGGGGCCCGGGACAGCTATGGCTACACCTTC. This translates into CASSLGARDSYGYTF.